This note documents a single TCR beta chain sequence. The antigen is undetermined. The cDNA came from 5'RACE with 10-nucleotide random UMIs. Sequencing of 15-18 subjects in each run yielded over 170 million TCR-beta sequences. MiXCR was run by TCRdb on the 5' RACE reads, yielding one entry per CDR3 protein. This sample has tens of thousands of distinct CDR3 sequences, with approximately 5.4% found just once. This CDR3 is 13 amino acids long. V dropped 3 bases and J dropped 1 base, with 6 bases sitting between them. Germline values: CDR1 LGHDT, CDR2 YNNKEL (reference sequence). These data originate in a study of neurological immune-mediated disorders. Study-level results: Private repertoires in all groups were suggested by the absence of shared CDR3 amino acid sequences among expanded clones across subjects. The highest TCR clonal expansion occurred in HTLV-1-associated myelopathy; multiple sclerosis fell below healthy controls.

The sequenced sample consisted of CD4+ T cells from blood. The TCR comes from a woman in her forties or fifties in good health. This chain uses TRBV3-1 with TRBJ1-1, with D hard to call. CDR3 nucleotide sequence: TGTGCCAGCAGCCAGAAGGGGAACACTGAAGCTTTCTTT. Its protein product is CASSQKGNTEAFF.